The text below deals with one T cell receptor (beta chain). The sample is drawn from a study of blood T cell repertoires in COVID-19. Libraries were prepared by immunoSEQ multiplex PCR; TCRdb keeps only in-frame clonotypes and omits some of them. This sample carries some 140,000 clones, about four fifths of them seen once, and the ten largest clones take around 10%. CDR3 length equals 14 residues. With 0 bases removed from V and 4 bases from J, the gap between germline ends came to 7 bases. The germline V gene encodes CDR1 SGHRS and CDR2 YFSETQ. The sequence came from a middle-aged man who had recovered from COVID-19. V is TRBV5-1 and J is TRBJ1-4; D unresolved. Sequencing input: PBMCs or T cells enriched from blood (not recorded which). CDR3 amino acids: CASSLDSFNEKLFF. DNA for the CDR3: TGCGCCAGCAGCTTGGACAGTTTTAATGAAAAACTGTTTTTT.